A selection of T cell receptor beta chains follows, all from one sample in a study of sequential checkpoint blockade in melanoma. The table came from immunoSEQ multiplex PCR; TCRdb's copy has only in-frame clones and leaves some out. The sample includes over 15,000 clones, around 88% seen only once; the top ten take 36%. Sequenced here: CD8+ T cells sorted from blood (inferred from file names), sampled from a patient given nivolumab and ipilimumab in sequence. The receptors originated from a human donor with melanoma. Both conserved end residues are part of each CDR3. A D gene is named only where the DNA matches it firmly. Only part of the rows carry a size: once, few, many, or a class if the clone is expanded.

>TRBJ2-6|TRBV27|-|-
TGTGCCAGCAGTTTAGTAACTGGGGCCAACGTCCTGACTTTC
CASSLVTGANVLTF
>TRBJ2-5|TRBV6-1|-|-
TGTGCCAGCAAGGGGTCCTTCGGAACAGAGACCCAGTACTTC
CASKGSFGTETQYF
>TRBJ2-5|TRBV6-1|few|-
TGTGCCAGTTGGGCCTACCAAGAGACCCAGTACTTC
CASWAYQETQYF
>TRBJ1-1|TRBV7-8|-|-
TGTGCCAGCAGCTTAGAATGGGGCGCTGAAGCTTTCTTT
CASSLEWGAEAFF
>TRBJ1-4|TRBV7-8|few|-
TGTGCCAGCAGCTTAGCTGGGGAGTGGAATGAAAAACTGTTTTTT
CASSLAGEWNEKLFF
>TRBJ2-7|TRBV19|few|TRBD1
TGTGCCAGTAGTATGGGGCTGGTACAGGGGTATGACTACGAGCAGTACTTC
CASSMGLVQGYDYEQYF
>TRBJ2-7|TRBV7-9|-|-
TGTGCCAGCAGCATACTCCGGGGTACCTACGAGCAGTACTTC
CASSILRGTYEQYF
>TRBJ2-7|TRBV28|-|TRBD2
TGTGCCAGCAGTTTAACCGGACTAGCGGGGCGGTACGAGCAGTACTTC
CASSLTGLAGRYEQYF
>TRBJ1-5|TRBV10-2|-|-
TGCGCCACCTCCCCGCCGGGGGGCGGTCAGCCCCAGCATTTT
CATSPPGGGQPQHF
>TRBJ2-1|TRBV9|-|TRBD1
TGTGCCAGCAGCGACAGGGGGCTCGGTGAGCAGTTCTTC
CASSDRGLGEQFF
>TRBJ2-2|TRBV5-1|-|TRBD2
TGCGCCAGCAGCTTGGTTAGCGGGAACCGACGAACGAACACCGGGGAGCTGTTTTTT
CASSLVSGNRRTNTGELFF
>TRBJ2-5|TRBV5-1|-|TRBD2
TGCGCCAGCAGCTCGGGACTACGTCTCGAGACCCAGTACTTC
CASSSGLRLETQYF
>TRBJ2-1|TRBV27|-|TRBD2
TGTGCCCTCAGTCCGGGAGGGATTTCAAATGAGCAGTTCTTC
CALSPGGISNEQFF
>TRBJ2-6|TRBV14|large|-
TGTGCCAGCAGCCACAGGGAATCTGGGGCCAACGTCCTGACTTTC
CASSHRESGANVLTF
>TRBJ1-2|TRBV28|-|-
TGTGCCAGCTTGGAACGGGGATACTATGGCTACACCTTC
CASLERGYYGYTF
>TRBJ2-5|TRBV28|-|TRBD1
TGTGCCAGCAGTCTCACCGGGACAGGGGTGGAGCAGTACTTC
CASSLTGTGVEQYF
>TRBJ2-5|TRBV13|-|TRBD2
TGTGCCAGCAGCTATCCGGGACTAGCGGGAGGTGGGAAGACCCAGTACTTC
CASSYPGLAGGGKTQYF
>TRBJ2-7|TRBV29-1|-|-
TGCAGCGTTGAAGGACAGTTGCCCCCCTACGAGCAGTACTTC
CSVEGQLPPYEQYF
>TRBJ1-3|TRBV7-9|-|-
TGTGCCAGCAGCTTTCCACCAGGGTCCCCTGGAAACACCATATATTTT
CASSFPPGSPGNTIYF
>TRBJ2-1|TRBV9|-|TRBD2
TGTGCCAGCAGCGTAGAGGGGAGACTGGTTAGCGGGGACTACAATGAGCAGTTCTTC
CASSVEGRLVSGDYNEQFF
>TRBJ1-5|TRBV6-6|-|-
TGTGCCAGCAGCCACCAGGGAGGAGAAGATCAGCCCCAGCATTTT
CASSHQGGEDQPQHF
>TRBJ2-7|TRBV7-9|few|-
TGTGCCAGCAGCTTAGCGCCGTCAGGGCTGAGCTACGAGCAGTACTTC
CASSLAPSGLSYEQYF
>TRBJ2-7|TRBV27|-|-
TGTGCCAGCAGTCCCCTACTAACCCGATCGGGCGAGCAGTACTTC
CASSPLLTRSGEQYF
>TRBJ2-3|TRBV27|-|TRBD1
TGTGCCAGCTGTCGGGACAGGGGGCGCGCAGATACGCAGTATTTT
CASCRDRGRADTQYF
>TRBJ2-5|TRBV27|-|-
TGTGCCAGCCCTCGTGGGCCTCACAGGGCTCCAGAGACCCAGTACTTC
CASPRGPHRAPETQYF
>TRBJ2-7|TRBV6-5|-|-
TGTGCCAGCAGCGCACTGGGGGGCTCCTACGAGCAGTACTTC
CASSALGGSYEQYF
>TRBJ2-1|TRBV7-9|-|TRBD2
TGTGCCAGCAGCCTCGGGACTAGCGCGAGCTCCTACAATGAGCAGTTCTTC
CASSLGTSASSYNEQFF
>TRBJ1-4|TRBV7-6|-|-
TGTGCCAGCAGCTTAGAGACCGAGGCTAATGAAAAACTGTTTTTT
CASSLETEANEKLFF
>TRBJ2-7|TRBV19|-|-
TGTGCCAGTAGTATAGAGGGGGGGACATTCTACGAGCAGTACTTC
CASSIEGGTFYEQYF
>TRBJ1-5|TRBV6-6|hyperexpanded|TRBD1
TGTGCCAGCAGTTACTCGATACAGGGGAATCAGCCCCAGCATTTT
CASSYSIQGNQPQHF
>TRBJ2-1|TRBV4-1|-|TRBD2
TGCGCCAGCAGCCAAGTTGGGTGGGAACTAGCGGGAGGAGGTGAGCAGTTCTTC
CASSQVGWELAGGGEQFF
>TRBJ1-5|TRBV19|-|-
TGTGCCAGTAGCCTCGGAGGTCAGCCCCAGCATTTT
CASSLGGQPQHF
>TRBJ2-5|TRBV15|-|TRBD1
TGTGCCACCAGCAGAGGAGGGACAGGGGTTCAAGAGACCCAGTACTTC
CATSRGGTGVQETQYF
>TRBJ1-4|TRBV6-4|-|TRBD1
TGTGCCAGCAGTGACTCGTTTGTGACAGGGAGTCATGAAAAACTGTTTTTT
CASSDSFVTGSHEKLFF
>TRBJ2-3|TRBV7-9|-|TRBD2
TGTGCCAGCGTACTAGCGCTACACACAGATACGCAGTATTTT
CASVLALHTDTQYF
>TRBJ1-4|TRBV9|-|-
TGTGCCAGCAGCGGTGGAGGAGTTAATGAAAAACTGTTTTTT
CASSGGGVNEKLFF
>TRBJ2-7|TRBV6-1|few|TRBD1
TGTGCCAGCAGCGGGGGACAGGGGGTCACCTACGAGCAGTACTTC
CASSGGQGVTYEQYF
>TRBJ1-1|TRBV19|few|-
TGTGCCAGCTATATGAACACTGAAGCTTTCTTT
CASYMNTEAFF
>TRBJ2-1|TRBV6-6|-|-
TGTGCCAGCAGTTTCTCCGGGACTGCCTACAATGAGCAGTTCTTC
CASSFSGTAYNEQFF
>TRBJ1-5|TRBV5-6|once|-
TGTGCCAGCAGCTGGGGGGGGGTCAATCAGCCCCAGCATTTT
CASSWGGVNQPQHF
>TRBJ1-2|TRBV6-5|-|-
TGTGCCAGCAGTGACAGGAGGAATGGCTACACCTTC
CASSDRRNGYTF
>TRBJ2-7|TRBV27|-|-
TGTGCCAGCAGTTTTACAGGGCGATCCTACGAGCAGTACTTC
CASSFTGRSYEQYF
>TRBJ2-1|TRBV19|-|TRBD2
TGTGCCAGTAGTATTAGCGGGACTCCCTACAATGAGCAGTTCTTC
CASSISGTPYNEQFF
>TRBJ2-5|TRBV14|-|-
TGTGCCAGCAGCCCGGGGAATTCCCAAGAGACCCAGTACTTC
CASSPGNSQETQYF